Detailed here is one T cell receptor (beta chain). Its matching antigen is unknown. This record comes from a study of T cell responses to AZD1222 COVID-19 vaccine. This table comes from immunoSEQ multiplex PCR, and its TCRdb copy is limited to in-frame clones, with some not included. The sample yields some 64,000 clones, about 88% seen once. Study-wide points: Reportedly, close to half of spike-specific TCRs are directed against unmutated variant regions. White British people made up most donors, females outnumbered males, and clonal diversity was possibly underestimated. Along spike, vaccine-associated CD4 TCRs were found throughout, with dominance at 160-218 and 743-854. Vaccination with two AZD1222 doses was followed by a rise in Spike-specific TCR breadth and depth.

V was clipped by 5 bases and J by 4 bases; unmatched bases: 5. Germline V gene lookup returns CDR1 SGHRS and CDR2 YFSETQ. This CDR3 has 13 residues. The rearrangement joins TRBV5-1 to TRBJ1-1; 7 positions agree with TRBD1. Sequences were derived from peripheral blood, sampled on day 0 of AZD1222 vaccination. The source is an adult in good health. Here the CDR3 DNA reads TGCGCCAGCAGGAGACAGGGTAGCACTGAAGCTTTCTTT. Its protein is CASRRQGSTEAFF.